This T cell receptor (beta chain) was identified in a study of T cell responses to AZD1222 COVID-19 vaccine. Study-wide findings and caveats: Close to half of spike-specific TCRs reportedly recognize unmutated variant regions.

For this clone: Its cognate antigen is unknown.

V shed 2 bases, J shed 5 bases, and the junction held 6 bases outside the gene matches. In germline, CDR1 is SGDLS, CDR2 YYNGEE. The length of the CDR3 is 17 residues. This table comes from immunoSEQ multiplex PCR, and its TCRdb copy is limited to in-frame clones, with some not included. The sample consists of fewer than 90,000 clones, roughly 86% of them appearing once. This clonotype was sampled from an adult who received the AZD1222 COVID-19 vaccine. The specimen was peripheral blood, collected 28 days after the second AZD1222 dose. The genes are TRBV9 and TRBJ2-5, with 16 bases identical to TRBD2. The chain's CDR3 is CASSVGLAGGPYETQYF. DNA for the CDR3: TGTGCCAGCAGCGTGGGACTAGCGGGAGGGCCATATGAGACCCAGTACTTC.